This is a list of T cell receptor beta chains from one sample in a study of cytomegalovirus exposure and HLA in healthy donors. Produced via immunoSEQ multiplex PCR; TCRdb's table is partial and in-frame only. In total, the table holds under 95,000 clones. The source material was PBMCs. All receptors derive from a female donor in good health and CMV-seropositive. Both conserved end residues are part of each CDR3. D genes are given only for firm matches.

CDR3 DNA,CDR3 protein,J gene,D gene,V gene
TGTGCCAGCAGTTCCGGGACTAGCGGGAGGCTAGAGACCCAGTACTTC,CASSSGTSGRLETQYF,TRBJ2-5,TRBD2,TRBV28
TGTGCCAGCAGTTCACCGGGACAGAGGCCAGGTGAAGCTTTCTTT,CASSSPGQRPGEAFF,TRBJ1-1,TRBD1,TRBV27
TGTGCCAGTAAAGGTAGCGGGAGGGGGTCCTACAATGAGCAGTTCTTC,CASKGSGRGSYNEQFF,TRBJ2-1,TRBD2,TRBV19
TGTGCCAGCAGCTTAGATTTTGGACAGGGGACCTACGAGCAGTACTTC,CASSLDFGQGTYEQYF,TRBJ2-7,TRBD1,TRBV11-3
TGTGCCAGCAGCTTTCAGGGGGCCACCTACGAGCAGTACTTC,CASSFQGATYEQYF,TRBJ2-7,TRBD1,TRBV7-2
TGTGCCAGCAGCCATACAGGGGTTACAAGCTACGAGCAGTACTTC,CASSHTGVTSYEQYF,TRBJ2-7,TRBD1,TRBV5-6
TGTGCCAGCAGCCCCACTTACAATGAGCAGTTCTTC,CASSPTYNEQFF,TRBJ2-1,NA,TRBV14
TGCGCCAGCAGCCCCGGGTCGCCTATCAATGAGCAGTTCTTC,CASSPGSPINEQFF,TRBJ2-1,NA,TRBV5-1
TGTGCCAGCAGTGTCCATAGAGAGCAGTACTTC,CASSVHREQYF,TRBJ2-7,NA,TRBV6-1
TGTGCCAGCAGTGAAGCACCCAGGTTGAACACTGAAGCTTTCTTT,CASSEAPRLNTEAFF,TRBJ1-1,NA,TRBV2
TGTGCCAGCAGTTTAAGGGGTTTGAACTATGGCTACACCTTC,CASSLRGLNYGYTF,TRBJ1-2,NA,TRBV28
TGCGCCAGCAGCCAACCAAGATACGGGGGGGCCGCTAGCACAGATACGCAGTATTTT,CASSQPRYGGAASTDTQYF,TRBJ2-3,TRBD2,TRBV4-3
TGTGCTAGCAGCCTGGGACAGGTCGGAGAGACCCAGTACTTC,CASSLGQVGETQYF,TRBJ2-5,TRBD1,TRBV7-7
TGTGCCAGCAGCGGAGACAGGGGCACTGAAGCTTTCTTT,CASSGDRGTEAFF,TRBJ1-1,TRBD1,TRBV9
TGTGCTAGTGGTTTGGGGCTCCCTCACGAAGCTTTCTTT,CASGLGLPHEAFF,TRBJ1-1,NA,TRBV12-5
TGTGCCACCAGCAGAGGCAGGGGAGATCCCTACGAGCAGTACTTC,CATSRGRGDPYEQYF,TRBJ2-7,NA,TRBV15
TGCGCCAGCAGCCAAGGACAGGGGGCGGCCTACGAGCAGTACTTC,CASSQGQGAAYEQYF,TRBJ2-7,TRBD1,TRBV4-1
TGTGCCAGCAGCCCAGGCGGACAGACCTACAATGAGCAGTTCTTC,CASSPGGQTYNEQFF,TRBJ2-1,NA,TRBV9